A single sample gave rise to the 20 T cell receptor beta chains below, sequenced in a study of cytomegalovirus exposure and HLA in healthy donors. Researchers ran the PCR with 60 Vbeta and 13 Jbeta primers. Using immunoSEQ multiplex PCR, the repertoire was profiled, and TCRdb retains in-frame clones only, with some absent. The table records 180,000 or so clones, approximately 79% of them present only once. The sequencing sample was made of PBMCs. The source is a man aged 50 to 60 in good health and CMV-seropositive.

The chain employs TRBV28 and TRBJ2-5, with 12 positions matching TRBD1. V lost 4 bases to trimming and J lost 6 bases; unmatched junction nucleotides: 9. The CDR3 has 16 amino acids. Germline CDR1 and CDR2: MDHEN and SYDVKM. CDR3 protein: CASSSPGQGARKTQYF. The CDR3 bases are TGTGCCAGCAGTTCTCCGGGACAGGGGGCGCGGAAGACCCAGTACTTC.

J is TRBJ1-1 and V is TRBV19; 9 positions match TRBD1. CDR1 is LNHDA, CDR2 SQIVND, per germline (reference sequence). Losses at the gene ends were 5 bases for V and 1 base for J; bases not matched to a gene: 8. The CDR3 is 16 amino acids. The CDR3 here is CASSPMDRGTNTEAFF. For the CDR3, the DNA is TGTGCCAGTAGTCCAATGGACAGGGGAACGAACACTGAAGCTTTCTTT.

This clone was counted a single time. V is TRBV5-1 and J is TRBJ2-2; 10 nucleotides align to TRBD1. The CDR3 totals 14 residues. Germline V gene lookup returns CDR1 SGHRS and CDR2 YFSETQ. J lost 9 bases, V lost 3 bases, and 5 bases had no gene match. The CDR3 DNA follows: TGCGCCAGCAGCTGGGACAGGGGAGGCCGGGAGCTGTTTTTT. As protein: CASSWDRGGRELFF.

This clone was detected only a few times. V is TRBV21-1 and J is TRBJ2-5; TRBD2 is the table's D call and was not checked against the DNA. TRBV21-1 is listed as a pseudogene. This CDR3 has 13 amino acids. CDR3 sequence: CASRNPGRETQYF. DNA of the CDR3: TGTGCCAGCAGAAACCCGGGGAGGGAGACCCAGTACTTC.

The chain has TRBV6-5 and TRBJ1-4; TRBD1 aligns across 10 bases. The CDR3 loop spans 12 amino acids. The V segment lost 5 bases and the J segment 11 bases; nucleotides outside the gene matches: 2. Germline V gene data show CDR1 as MNHEY and CDR2 as SVGAGI. CDR3 loop: CASSPGQGKLFF. In nucleotides, the CDR3 is TGTGCCAGCAGTCCGGGACAGGGGAAACTGTTTTTT.

The V and J genes are TRBV4-3 and TRBJ2-7; D is undetermined. The CDR3 has 14 residues. Between the trimmed V and J ends, which lost 0 bases and 0 bases, there was a span of 6 bases. The germline V gene has CDR1 LGHNA and CDR2 YSLEER. The CDR3 DNA is TGCGCCAGCAGCCAAGATGAGTCCTCCTACGAGCAGTACTTC. It translates to CASSQDESSYEQYF.

This clone appeared a single time. The chain couples TRBV4-1 to TRBJ2-5; 7 nucleotides align to TRBD2. The V and J ends lost 0 bases and 2 bases, in that order; junction bases with no gene match: 9. The V gene's germline CDR1 is MGHRA and CDR2 YSYEKL. The CDR3 sequence is 17 residues long. The CDR3 sequence is CASSQDVKRGQQETQYF. The CDR3 DNA is TGCGCCAGCAGCCAAGATGTTAAGCGGGGTCAACAAGAGACCCAGTACTTC.

V is TRBV5-1 and J is TRBJ2-3; unclear D gene. Germline-derived CDR1 and CDR2 are SGHRS and YFSETQ. This CDR3 spans 11 amino acids. V was shortened by 4 bases and J by 5 bases, with 5 bases between the two germline ends. The CDR3 region is CASSNQDTQYF. In DNA, the CDR3 is TGCGCCAGCAGCAATCAAGATACGCAGTATTTT. Looking up the rest from reference TRBV5-1 and TRBJ2-3 gives the full variable domain: KAGVTQTPRYLIKTRGQQVTLSCSPISGHRSVSWYQQTPGQGLQFLFEYFSETQRNKGNFPGRFSGRQFSNSRSEMNVSTLELGDSALYLCASSNQDTQYFGPGTRLTVL.

The chain links TRBV5-5 to TRBJ1-5; 8 bases map to TRBD1. J lost 6 bases, V lost 0 bases, and 2 bases had no gene match. Germline CDR1 SGHKS, CDR2 YYEKEE (reference sequence). The CDR3 sequence is 14 residues long. The CDR3 region has the DNA TGTGCCAGCAGCTTGGAACAGGGGGGTCAGCCCCAGCATTTT. This gives the protein CASSLEQGGQPQHF.

The genes are TRBV7-2 and TRBJ2-2; 8 bases align to TRBD1. The CDR3 runs 16 residues. Germline lookup yields CDR1 SGHTA and CDR2 FQGNSA. V was pared by 3 bases and J by 1 base, with 4 bases of the junction left unmatched. This chain's CDR3 is CASSFSGTGNTGELFF. CDR3 DNA: TGTGCCAGCAGCTTTTCCGGGACAGGGAACACCGGGGAGCTGTTTTTT.

This sequence joins TRBV10-2 and TRBJ1-1; 7 bases match TRBD1. Germline-derived CDR1 and CDR2 are WSHSY and SAAADI. V was pared by 6 bases and J by 0 bases, with 10 bases of the junction left unmatched. This CDR3 region has 16 residues. This CDR3 reads CASRASGTAVNTEAFF. In DNA, the CDR3 is TGCGCCAGCAGAGCATCCGGGACAGCCGTGAACACTGAAGCTTTCTTT.

This clone was counted once. The V and J genes are TRBV4-1 and TRBJ1-5; D might be TRBD1 (6 bases). This CDR3 is built from 15 residues. The germline CDR1 and CDR2 sequences are MGHRA and YSYEKL. V was clipped by 2 bases and J by 4 bases, with 12 bases between them. The CDR3 loop reads CASSQNGQLNQPQHF. The CDR3 DNA reads TGCGCCAGCAGCCAAAACGGACAGCTAAATCAGCCCCAGCATTTT.

The chain carries TRBV4-2 and TRBJ2-5, with D tentatively TRBD1 (6 bases). Deletions cut 1 base from V and 4 bases from J, with 13 bases between. The CDR3 is 15 residues long. CDR1 is LGHNA, CDR2 YNFKEQ, per germline. CDR3 sequence reads: CASSQASGAGETQYF. The CDR3 region has the DNA TGTGCCAGCAGCCAAGCCTCAGGGGCAGGAGAGACCCAGTACTTC.

The chain is built from TRBV5-1 and TRBJ1-4; no clear D gene. The CDR3 sequence is 14 residues long. V lost 2 bases and J lost 3, with 8 bases in between. Germline loops: CDR1 SGHRS, CDR2 YFSETQ. CDR3 residues: CASSLRGSNEKLFF. Here the CDR3 DNA reads TGCGCCAGCAGCTTACGGGGATCTAATGAAAAACTGTTTTTT. The whole variable domain, remainder taken from reference TRBV5-1 and TRBJ1-4, is KAGVTQTPRYLIKTRGQQVTLSCSPISGHRSVSWYQQTPGQGLQFLFEYFSETQRNKGNFPGRFSGRQFSNSRSEMNVSTLELGDSALYLCASSLRGSNEKLFFGSGTQLSVL.

The chain uses TRBV2 and TRBJ1-3; D not resolved. CDR1 is SNHLY and CDR2 is FYNNEI in the germline V gene. The CDR3 totals 14 residues. Deletions cut 2 bases from V and 2 bases from J, with 7 bases between. The CDR3 loop reads CASSEPRAGNTIYF. The CDR3 coding sequence is TGTGCCAGCAGTGAACCGAGGGCTGGAAACACCATATATTTT.

The gene calls are TRBV6-5 and TRBJ1-1, with 8 nucleotides matching TRBD1. CDR1 and CDR2 (germline): MNHEY, SVGAGI. The J segment lost 4 bases and the V segment lost 2 bases, leaving 6 bases of the junction unmatched. The CDR3 extends over 15 amino acids. CDR3 region: CASSYGAGGFTEAFF. The CDR3 DNA reads as TGTGCCAGCAGTTACGGGGCAGGGGGCTTCACTGAAGCTTTCTTT.

The rearrangement uses TRBV27 and TRBJ2-5; possibly TRBD1 for D (8 bases). Trimming cost V 7 bases and J 5 bases, with 11 bases left between them. Looked up from germline, CDR1 is MNHEY and CDR2 is SMNVEV (reference sequence). The CDR3 covers 12 residues. The CDR3 sequence is CASNRGGETQYF. CDR3 DNA sequence: TGTGCCAGCAACAGGGGGGGGGAGACCCAGTACTTC.

The J gene is TRBJ1-5, the V gene TRBV28, with D uncertain. V gave up 5 bases and J gave up 0 bases, with 11 bases separating them. CDR3 length equals 15 residues. CDR1 and CDR2 (germline): MDHEN, SYDVKM. The chain's CDR3 is CASSGRGGSNQPQHF. CDR3 DNA: TGTGCCAGCAGTGGAAGAGGAGGTAGCAATCAGCCCCAGCATTTT.

The gene calls are TRBV27 and TRBJ1-6; 7 nucleotides agree with TRBD1. Per germline, CDR1 MNHEY and CDR2 SMNVEV (reference sequence). The CDR3 totals 16 residues. The trim removed 3 bases at V and 3 bases at J, leaving 5 bases unmatched. CDR3 DNA: TGTGCCAGCAGTTTTAGACAGGGCAGCTATAATTCACCCCTCCACTTT. Residues: CASSFRQGSYNSPLHF.

The chain combines TRBV28 with TRBJ1-5; 10 bases match TRBD1. There are 18 residues in the CDR3. Germline V CDR1 and CDR2: MDHEN, SYDVKM. V trimming: 5 bases; J trimming: 0 bases; junction bases outside the gene matches: 10. CDR3 sequence: CASSTDRGKLLSNQPQHF. In nucleotides, the CDR3 is TGTGCCAGCAGTACGGACAGGGGGAAACTGCTTAGCAATCAGCCCCAGCATTTT.